Following are 30 T cell receptor beta chains from one sample sequenced in a study of blood T cell repertoires in COVID-19. Sequencing used immunoSEQ multiplex PCR; TCRdb keeps in-frame clones, though not all of them. Among 200,000 or so clones listed, around four fifths were seen once. Specimen: peripheral blood. The receptors shown here come from a man between 60 and 75 years old with COVID-19, enrolled during active disease.

The chain carries TRBV5-6 and TRBJ1-2; possible D gene TRBD1, 6 bases. The CDR3 contains 15 residues. The V and J ends lost 4 bases and 3 bases respectively, with 16 bases between them. Germline CDR1 is SGHDT and CDR2 is YYEEEE. CDR3 sequence: CASSTGGRGYYGYTF. The CDR3 DNA is TGTGCCAGCAGCACGGGGGGCAGGGGCTACTATGGCTACACCTTC.

The CDR3 DNA sequence: TGTGCCAGCAGCCCCGCGAGGGCGGGAGAATACGAGCAGTACTTC. It translates to CASSPARAGEYEQYF. The chain links TRBV28 to TRBJ2-7; 7 bases are a match to TRBD2. V shed 6 bases, J shed 4 bases, and the junction held 12 bases outside the gene matches. Germline V gene sequence: CDR1 MDHEN, CDR2 SYDVKM. This CDR3 region has 15 residues.

The rearrangement uses TRBV7-2 and TRBJ1-2, with 7 nucleotides matching TRBD1. CDR1 is SGHTA and CDR2 is FQGNSA in the germline V gene. V dropped 1 base and J dropped 4; count of bases not matched to a gene: 3. The CDR3 has 14 amino acids. The CDR3 here is CASSLGGGGYGYTF. CDR3 DNA sequence: TGTGCCAGCAGCTTAGGAGGGGGCGGCTATGGCTACACCTTC.

The chain combines TRBV7-9 with TRBJ2-1; 11 bases fit TRBD2. With 5 bases clipped from V and 3 bases from J, the junction kept 6 bases outside the gene matches. This CDR3 comprises 16 residues. Germline CDR1 is SEHNR and CDR2 is FQNEAQ (reference sequence). The CDR3 region has the DNA TGTGCCAGCAGCAAACCTAGCGGGAGGAGCTACAATGAGCAGTTCTTC. Amino acids: CASSKPSGRSYNEQFF.

This clone was counted only a few times. This chain joins TRBV7-6 and TRBJ2-3; possibly TRBD1 for D (5 bases). There are 15 residues in the CDR3. Germline V CDR1 and CDR2: SGHVS, FNYEAQ. The ends were cut back, 3 bases at V and 2 bases at J, with 12 bases in the middle. In DNA, the CDR3 is TGTGCCAGCAGCTTCGCTGACAGCTACACAGATACGCAGTATTTT. Translated: CASSFADSYTDTQYF.

This clone has only one observation. The chain's CDR3 is CASSPTGDQETQYF. The CDR3 nucleotides read TGTGCCAGCAGCCCGACAGGGGACCAAGAGACCCAGTACTTC. This rearrangement joins TRBV5-4 to TRBJ2-5; the match to TRBD1 covers 8 bases. J gave up 0 bases and V 4 bases, and 2 bases lay outside the gene matches. Germline CDR1 reads SGHNT; CDR2 reads YYREEE (reference sequence). The CDR3 totals 14 residues.

V gene TRBV6-2 or TRBV6-3 combines with J gene TRBJ2-2; 10 bases are shared with TRBD1. V shed 6 bases, J shed 5 bases, and the junction held 3 bases outside the gene matches. The CDR3 runs to 14 residues. From germline, CDR1 is MNHEY and CDR2 SVGEGT. For the CDR3, the DNA is TGTGCCAGCAGCGGACAGGGGGGTACCGGGGAGCTGTTTTTT. Its translation is CASSGQGGTGELFF.

The chain is built from TRBV4-1 and TRBJ1-4; no clear D gene. CDR3 length: 16 amino acids. The V end was cut by 2 bases, the J end by 0 bases, with 10 bases between. Per germline, CDR1 MGHRA and CDR2 YSYEKL. The chain's CDR3 is CASSQSPRTTNEKLFF. DNA for the CDR3: TGCGCCAGCAGCCAATCCCCCAGGACAACTAATGAAAAACTGTTTTTT.

This clone was found many times. This chain joins TRBV7-9 and TRBJ2-1; TRBD1 is a possible D gene (5 bases). Trimming took 5 bases from V and 8 from J, leaving 10 bases between them. Germline V gene data show CDR1 as SEHNR and CDR2 as FQNEAQ (reference sequence). The CDR3 is made up of 12 amino acids. The CDR3 region has the DNA TGTGCCAGCAGCCTTACGACAGATGAGCAGTTCTTC. This codes for CASSLTTDEQFF.

The J gene is TRBJ2-1, the V gene TRBV12-3 or TRBV12-4; 8 bases fit TRBD2. The trim removed 3 bases at V and 10 bases at J, leaving 5 bases unmatched. The length of the CDR3 is 13 residues. CDR3 in amino acids: CASSLGGGREQFF. The CDR3 region has the DNA TGTGCCAGCAGTTTGGGGGGCGGGAGGGAGCAGTTCTTC.

This clone has a single count. The rearrangement joins TRBV7-6 to TRBJ2-3; D unclear. This CDR3 has 13 amino acids. Looked up from germline, CDR1 is SGHVS and CDR2 is FNYEAQ. Trimming pared 2 bases from V and 1 base from J, leaving 4 bases between. The DNA for the CDR3 is TGTGCCAGCAGCTTACAGGGCACAGATACGCAGTATTTT. Its translation: CASSLQGTDTQYF.

Points on this clone: Other DNA sequences in the same sample also yield this CDR3. The chain employs TRBV12-3 or TRBV12-4 and TRBJ1-1; D gene unclear. Trimming cost V 5 bases and J 1 base, with 8 bases left between them. This CDR3 has 13 residues. CDR3 nucleotides: TGTGCCAGCAGTCCCACGGGGAACACTGAAGCTTTCTTT. Protein: CASSPTGNTEAFF.

The chain carries TRBV30 and TRBJ2-3, with D unresolved. From germline, CDR1 is GTSNPN and CDR2 SVGIG (reference sequence). The CDR3 contains 12 residues. V dropped 2 bases and J dropped 4 bases, with 7 bases sitting between them. The CDR3 loop reads CAWSRLADTQYF. The CDR3 region has the DNA TGTGCCTGGAGTCGGTTGGCAGATACGCAGTATTTT.

This chain uses TRBV25-1 with TRBJ1-1; 9 bases are shared with TRBD1. The CDR3 totals 15 residues. The ends lost 8 bases at V and 3 bases at J; junction bases unmatched: 10. Germline lookup yields CDR1 MGHDK and CDR2 SYGVNS. Written as DNA, the CDR3 is TGTGCCAGCGGCCCTAGTTGGACAGGGGACACTGAAGCTTTCTTT. It translates to CASGPSWTGDTEAFF.

CDR3 sequence (DNA): TGTGCCAGCAGCTCTTTTACTCCTAACTATGGCTACACCTTC. As protein: CASSSFTPNYGYTF. The chain is built from TRBV7-9 and TRBJ1-2; D gene unclear. The CDR3 length is 14 residues. Trimming left V 4 bases short and J 0 bases short, with 9 bases between. Germline values: CDR1 SEHNR, CDR2 FQNEAQ (reference sequence). Filled out from reference TRBV7-9 and TRBJ1-2, the complete variable domain reads DTGVSQNPRHKITKRGQNVTFRCDPISEHNRLYWYRQTLGQGPEFLTYFQNEAQLEKSRLLSDRFSAERPKGSFSTLEIQRTEQGDSAMYLCASSSFTPNYGYTFGSGTRLTVV.

The chain recombines TRBV5-1 with TRBJ2-5; D ambiguous. Germline V gene sequence: CDR1 SGHRS, CDR2 YFSETQ. V gave up 2 bases and J gave up 5 bases, with 22 bases separating them. The CDR3 totals 17 residues. For the CDR3, the DNA is TGCGCCAGCAGCTTTTCTCGAACCTGGCCAGGCACGGAGACCCAGTACTTC. Translating it yields CASSFSRTWPGTETQYF.

This chain joins TRBV5-4 and TRBJ1-1; possible D gene TRBD1, 5 bases. CDR3 length equals 13 residues. Germline V gene lookup returns CDR1 SGHNT and CDR2 YYREEE (reference sequence). The V gene lost 4 bases and the J gene lost 4 bases, with 11 bases spanning the gap. The CDR3 here is CASSGTGGTEAFF. The CDR3 DNA reads as TGTGCCAGCAGCGGGACGGGGGGCACTGAAGCTTTCTTT. The full variable domain, completed using reference TRBV5-4 and TRBJ1-1, is ETGVTQSPTHLIKTRGQQVTLRCSSQSGHNTVSWYQQALGQGPQFIFQYYREEENGRGNFPPRFSGLQFPNYSSELNVNALELDDSALYLCASSGTGGTEAFFGQGTRLTVV.

The count of this clone is one. The CDR3 sequence: CASSDFNLGRSTRGYGYTF. CDR3 nucleotides: TGTGCCAGCAGTGACTTTAACCTCGGCCGCTCGACTCGAGGCTATGGCTACACCTTC. The chain links TRBV6-4 to TRBJ1-2; unclear D gene. The length of the CDR3 is 19 residues. Trimming pared 1 base from V and 4 bases from J, leaving 25 bases between. Germline CDR1 MRHNA, CDR2 SNTAGT.

V and J are TRBV3-1 (or the pseudogene TRBV3-2) and TRBJ2-7, with a tentative D call TRBD1 (5 bases). Germline loops: CDR1 LGHDT, CDR2 YNNKEL (reference sequence). V was shortened by 3 bases and J by 6 bases, with 6 bases between the two germline ends. CDR3 length: 11 amino acids. Here the CDR3 DNA reads TGTGCCAGCAGCCATAGGGGCGAGCAGTACTTC. Translation gives CASSHRGEQYF.

CDR3 loop: CASSFTSGRTGSYNEQFF. The CDR3 DNA follows: TGTGCCAGCAGCTTCACTAGCGGGAGAACGGGCTCCTACAATGAGCAGTTCTTC. V usage is TRBV7-9 and J usage is TRBJ2-1; TRBD2 matches 11 bases. V trimming: 3 bases; J trimming: 0 bases; junction bases outside the gene matches: 7. This CDR3 spans 18 amino acids. Germline V gene sequence: CDR1 SEHNR, CDR2 FQNEAQ (reference sequence).

The V and J genes are TRBV5-4 and TRBJ2-1, with 7 bases that match TRBD1. The CDR3 runs 15 residues. CDR1 and CDR2 (germline): SGHNT, YYREEE (reference sequence). V was clipped by 3 bases and J by 4 bases; unmatched bases: 7. The CDR3, as DNA: TGTGCCAGCAGCTCGCCGGGACAGAAGTACAATGAGCAGTTCTTC. Translated, it gives CASSSPGQKYNEQFF.

CDR3 DNA sequence: TGTGCCAGCAGTGAGGTTACAGGGACCCGTCGGGCTGAAGCTTTCTTT. Translated, it gives CASSEVTGTRRAEAFF. The chain is built from TRBV6-1 and TRBJ1-1; the D gene is possibly TRBD1 (6 bases). The CDR3 contains 16 residues. Trimming cost V 3 bases and J 6 bases, with 20 bases left between them. The V gene's germline CDR1 is MNHNS and CDR2 SASEGT.

The rearrangement links TRBV19 to TRBJ1-5, with 9 bases identical to TRBD1. V trimming: 10 bases; J trimming: 6 bases; junction bases outside the gene matches: 7. The CDR3 is 13 residues long. Germline CDR1 reads LNHDA; CDR2 reads SQIVND (reference sequence). The CDR3 coding sequence is TGTGCCACCCAACAGGGGGCCGGTCAGCCCCAGCATTTT. As protein: CATQQGAGQPQHF.

The chain links TRBV27 to TRBJ2-3, with D possibly being TRBD2 (6 bases). Trimming removed 3 bases at V and 5 bases at J, with 12 bases between. The CDR3 sequence is 14 residues long. CDR1 and CDR2 from the germline V gene are MNHEY and SMNVEV (reference sequence). CDR3 region: CASSFWSGVDTQYF. CDR3 DNA sequence: TGTGCCAGCAGTTTTTGGTCGGGAGTAGATACGCAGTATTTT.

The V and J genes are TRBV5-1 and TRBJ1-3; maybe TRBD1 (6 bases). The CDR3 loop spans 14 amino acids. The V end lost 0 bases, the J end lost 6 bases, and 10 bases lay between the germline ends. From germline, CDR1 is SGHRS and CDR2 YFSETQ. The CDR3 sequence: CASSLASGENTIYF. The CDR3 DNA reads TGCGCCAGCAGCTTGGCGTCAGGGGAAAACACCATATATTTT.

This clone has only one observation. The chain carries TRBV20-1 and TRBJ2-3; D gene unclear. The CDR3 sequence is 11 residues long. Germline V CDR1 and CDR2: DFQATT, SNEGSKA (reference sequence). V lost 6 bases, J lost 4 bases, and 8 bases lay in between. In DNA, the CDR3 is TGCAGTGCCAAGAGATCAGATACGCAGTATTTT. This codes for CSAKRSDTQYF.

The V gene is TRBV24-1, the J gene TRBJ2-7; TRBD1 matches 8 bases. CDR3 length: 15 amino acids. V was pared by 3 bases and J by 6 bases, with 9 bases of the junction left unmatched. Looked up from germline, CDR1 is KGHDR and CDR2 is SFDVKD. The CDR3: CATSDHARTGFEQYF. The CDR3 DNA reads TGTGCCACCAGTGATCACGCCCGGACAGGGTTCGAGCAGTACTTC.

V is TRBV5-4 and J is TRBJ2-7; 10 bases fit TRBD2. Germline values: CDR1 SGHNT, CDR2 YYREEE (reference sequence). The V and J ends lost 0 bases and 7 bases, in that order; junction bases with no gene match: 13. This CDR3 comprises 17 residues. The CDR3 sequence: CASSLGQGLAGAAEQYF. CDR3 bases: TGTGCCAGCAGCTTGGGACAGGGGCTAGCGGGAGCGGCTGAGCAGTACTTC. Variable domain in full (rest from reference TRBV5-4 and TRBJ2-7): ETGVTQSPTHLIKTRGQQVTLRCSSQSGHNTVSWYQQALGQGPQFIFQYYREEENGRGNFPPRFSGLQFPNYSSELNVNALELDDSALYLCASSLGQGLAGAAEQYFGPGTRLTVT.

This chain connects TRBV28 to TRBJ1-6; TRBD1 is a possible D gene (6 bases). The CDR3 extends over 15 amino acids. V lost 4 bases and J lost 5, with 12 bases in between. Germline V CDR1 and CDR2: MDHEN, SYDVKM. The CDR3 region has the DNA TGTGCCAGCAGTTCAGGACAGACGAATAATTCACCCCTCCACTTT. As protein: CASSSGQTNNSPLHF.

J is TRBJ1-4 and V is TRBV28; possibly TRBD1 for D (6 bases). Germline V gene lookup returns CDR1 MDHEN and CDR2 SYDVKM. There are 15 residues in the CDR3. V gave up 6 bases and J gave up 7 bases, with 18 bases separating them. The CDR3 reads CASRFRGQLREKLFF. DNA of the CDR3: TGTGCCAGCAGGTTCAGAGGACAGTTGCGTGAAAAACTGTTTTTT.